Below, one TCR beta chain is given with its context. Its antigen is unidentified. Germline and junction disagree at one end, which may indicate a read error. This sample was included in a study of shared clonotypes between healthy human individuals. Whole-study results and caveats: Among donors, the sharing of clonotypes was expected to be influenced by sequencing depth.

Clones were sequenced by immunoSEQ multiplex PCR, and TCRdb holds only the in-frame ones, with some missing. This sample has hundreds of thousands of clones, with approximately 95% found just once. Germline V lookup: CDR1 SGHVS, CDR2 FNYEAQ. The CDR3 contains 11 residues. The sequence came from a woman between 25 and 40 years old in good health. J is TRBJ2-7 and V is TRBV7-6; 8 nucleotides match TRBD2. The specimen was naive CD4+ T cells sorted from blood. Sample subset: CD45RA+ positively selected. CDR3 loop: CASSRGTRVGF. The CDR3 DNA is TGTGCCAGCAGCCGCGGGACTAGGGTAGGATTC.